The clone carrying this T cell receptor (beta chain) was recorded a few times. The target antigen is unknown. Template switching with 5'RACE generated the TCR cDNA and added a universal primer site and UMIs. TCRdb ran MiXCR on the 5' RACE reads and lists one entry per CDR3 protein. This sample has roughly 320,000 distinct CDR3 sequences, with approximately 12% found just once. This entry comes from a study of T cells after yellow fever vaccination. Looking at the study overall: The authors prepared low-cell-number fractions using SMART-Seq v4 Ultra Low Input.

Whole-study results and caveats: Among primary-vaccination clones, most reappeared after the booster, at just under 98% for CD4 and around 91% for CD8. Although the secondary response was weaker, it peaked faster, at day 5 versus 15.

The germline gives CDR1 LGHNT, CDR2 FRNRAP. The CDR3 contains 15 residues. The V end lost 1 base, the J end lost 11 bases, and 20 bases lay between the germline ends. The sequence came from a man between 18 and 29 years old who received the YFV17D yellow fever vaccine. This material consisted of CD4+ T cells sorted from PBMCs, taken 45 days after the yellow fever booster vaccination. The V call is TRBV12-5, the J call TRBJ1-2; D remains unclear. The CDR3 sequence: CASGLGEETLLGYTF. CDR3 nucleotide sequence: TGTGCTAGTGGTTTGGGGGAAGAGACCCTTTTAGGGTACACCTTC.